The sequence of this T cell receptor beta chain was determined in a study of tumor and adjacent non-tumor tissue in lung cancer. The overall study: There were 11 to 12 adenocarcinoma, 2 squamous cell carcinoma and 1 small cell lung cancer cases. On average, productive TCRbeta reads reached about 4.17 million per sample. General observations from the study: Normal lung showed higher cumulative top 100 clone frequency than tumor.

The template was RNA from unsorted bulk tissue. This non-tumor lung sample came from over 3 cm beyond the tumor edge. Chemotherapy-naive patients with new lung cancer underwent thoracic surgery in China, August–late 2014. From germline, CDR1 is SGHAT and CDR2 FQNNGV. The CDR3 loop spans 17 amino acids. Three rounds of nested PCR, following a modified ARM-PCR protocol, produced the TCRbeta library. TCRdb reanalysed the multiplex PCR reads using MiXCR and keeps one entry per CDR3 protein. The sample includes about 43,000 distinct CDR3 sequences, over 55% of them seen just once. As for this clonotype: Antigen: not known. Since a much larger clone is just one base distant, this may be a read error.

The V and J genes are TRBV11-2 and TRBJ2-6; the D is unclear. This TCR was recovered from a man between 45 and 60 years old with non-small cell lung cancer. Sequencing was carried out using distant non-tumor lung tissue. Here the CDR3 DNA reads TGTGCCAGCAACTTAGACTGGCGGCGCTCTGGGGCCAACGTCCTGACTTTC. Protein product: CASNLDWRRSGANVLTF.